What follows are 11 T cell receptor beta chains derived from one specimen sequenced in a study of T-cell reconstitution after alpha-beta-depleted transplantation in children (dated by TCRdb to 2016 to 2018). Libraries came from PCR. Sequencing was performed on an Illumina HiSeq 2500. TCR libraries were prepared with molecular barcoding, using unique molecular identifiers to normalize TCRbeta repertoire quantification. The public reads were run again by TCRdb, first through fastp at Q25 and then through MiXCR, and only productive beta chains were kept. CDR3 protein sequences are deduplicated, and each keeps its most common genes and DNA. For this sample the table gives 610,000 or so distinct CDR3 sequences, of which more than 20% were detected only once. Clones ranked in the top ten supply under 45% of the sample. The treatment or condition tag for this specimen amounts to: allogeneic hematopoietic cell transplantation with graft depleted of TCRalphabeta T cells and CD19 B cells.

Sequencing was performed on PBMCs, taken before TCRalphabeta/CD19-depleted stem cell transplant. The receptors were gathered from a boy younger than two with Wiskott-Aldrich syndrome, due to receive a stem cell transplant.

V is TRBV20-1 and J is TRBJ2-1; D remains unclear. Trimming removed 5 bases from V and 7 bases from J, with 15 bases in between. CDR1 DFQATT and CDR2 SNEGSKA come from the germline V gene (reference sequence). CDR3 length: 13 residues. This CDR3 is CSAFNYIGNEQFF. For the CDR3, the DNA is TGCAGTGCTTTCAACTACATCGGAAATGAGCAGTTCTTC.

V gene TRBV20-1 combines with J gene TRBJ2-3; TRBD2 aligns across 11 bases. V trimming: 6 bases; J trimming: 5 bases; junction bases outside the gene matches: 4. The CDR3 loop spans 13 amino acids. The V gene's germline CDR1 is DFQATT and CDR2 SNEGSKA (reference sequence). Here the CDR3 reads CSAHGLAGDTQYF. CDR3 DNA: TGCAGTGCGCACGGACTAGCGGGAGATACGCAGTATTTT.

The chain has TRBV5-1 and TRBJ1-2; 8 positions match TRBD1. V gave up 4 bases and J gave up 6 bases; unmatched junction bases: 5. The CDR3 loop spans 13 amino acids. CDR1 is SGHRS, CDR2 YFSETQ, per germline. The CDR3 coding sequence is TGCGCCAGCAGCCAGGACAGGGCGGATGGCTACACCTTC. The encoded protein is CASSQDRADGYTF.

The V and J genes are TRBV7-2 and TRBJ2-7; D call uncertain. Germline V lookup: CDR1 SGHTA, CDR2 FQGNSA. Trimming took off 2 bases at V and 1 base at J, with 9 bases between the two ends. The CDR3 loop spans 14 amino acids. The DNA for the CDR3 is TGTGCCAGCAGCTTAAAAGTGAGTTCCTACGAGCAGTACTTC. It codes for CASSLKVSSYEQYF.

The J gene is TRBJ2-7, the V gene TRBV5-1; tentative D call: TRBD1 (6 bases). CDR1 is SGHRS and CDR2 is YFSETQ in the germline V gene. The CDR3 has 15 amino acids. Trimming left V 0 bases short and J 2 bases short, with 12 bases between. The CDR3: CASSLEQDRPYEQYF. The CDR3 region has the DNA TGCGCCAGCAGCTTGGAACAGGACAGACCCTACGAGCAGTACTTC.

A few counts support this clonotype. The rearrangement uses TRBV7-2 and TRBJ1-1, with 9 bases that match TRBD1. Germline-derived CDR1 and CDR2 are SGHTA and FQGNSA. V trimming: 5 bases; J trimming: 2 bases; junction bases outside the gene matches: 6. The CDR3 is 15 residues long. CDR3 coding DNA: TGTGCCAGCAGCACCTGGACAGGGGTAAACACTGAAGCTTTCTTT. Translation gives CASSTWTGVNTEAFF.

The chain recombines TRBV20-1 with TRBJ2-7, with no clear D. The CDR3 extends over 12 amino acids. Trimming left V 3 bases short and J 0 bases short, with 6 bases between. Germline V gene sequence: CDR1 DFQATT, CDR2 SNEGSKA (reference sequence). The CDR3 DNA is TGCAGTGCTAGCGGAAACTCCTACGAGCAGTACTTC. This sequence encodes CSASGNSYEQYF.

This clonotype was observed a few times. The gene calls are TRBV5-1 and TRBJ2-2, with unresolved D. This CDR3 has 16 residues. Germline assignment: CDR1 SGHRS and CDR2 YFSETQ. Trimming took 3 bases from V and 0 from J, leaving 12 bases between them. The CDR3 spells CASSWVAPANTGELFF. The DNA of the CDR3 is TGCGCCAGCAGCTGGGTGGCGCCCGCGAACACCGGGGAGCTGTTTTTT. The entire variable domain, with the rest obtained from reference TRBV5-1 and TRBJ2-2, is as follows: KAGVTQTPRYLIKTRGQQVTLSCSPISGHRSVSWYQQTPGQGLQFLFEYFSETQRNKGNFPGRFSGRQFSNSRSEMNVSTLELGDSALYLCASSWVAPANTGELFFGEGSRLTVL.

This clonotype was recorded many times. The chain couples TRBV5-1 to TRBJ2-3; 13 bases agree with TRBD2. This CDR3 spans 15 amino acids. CDR1 and CDR2 (germline): SGHRS, YFSETQ. V shed 4 bases, J shed 3 bases, and the junction held 2 bases outside the gene matches. The CDR3 region has the DNA TGCGCCAGCAGCGAGGGACTAGCGGGGACAGATACGCAGTATTTT. Protein product: CASSEGLAGTDTQYF. Complete variable domain (other parts from reference TRBV5-1 and TRBJ2-3): KAGVTQTPRYLIKTRGQQVTLSCSPISGHRSVSWYQQTPGQGLQFLFEYFSETQRNKGNFPGRFSGRQFSNSRSEMNVSTLELGDSALYLCASSEGLAGTDTQYFGPGTRLTVL.

The rearrangement uses TRBV4-2 and TRBJ2-1; the match to TRBD2 covers 10 bases. The CDR3 has 16 residues. Trimming at V came to 1 base and at J to 8 bases, leaving 8 bases not matched to a gene. Germline CDR1 is LGHNA and CDR2 is YNFKEQ. CDR3 residues: CASSQVTSGIMYEQFF. The CDR3 DNA reads TGTGCCAGCAGCCAAGTAACTAGCGGGATTATGTATGAGCAGTTCTTC.

The chain is built from TRBV7-9 and TRBJ2-7; 8 nucleotides match TRBD2. The germline gives CDR1 SEHNR, CDR2 FQNEAQ (reference sequence). V lost 5 bases and J lost 7; bases outside the gene matches: 1. The CDR3 runs 11 residues. CDR3: CASSRGGEQYF. The CDR3 nucleotides read TGTGCCAGCAGCCGGGGGGGAGAGCAGTACTTC.